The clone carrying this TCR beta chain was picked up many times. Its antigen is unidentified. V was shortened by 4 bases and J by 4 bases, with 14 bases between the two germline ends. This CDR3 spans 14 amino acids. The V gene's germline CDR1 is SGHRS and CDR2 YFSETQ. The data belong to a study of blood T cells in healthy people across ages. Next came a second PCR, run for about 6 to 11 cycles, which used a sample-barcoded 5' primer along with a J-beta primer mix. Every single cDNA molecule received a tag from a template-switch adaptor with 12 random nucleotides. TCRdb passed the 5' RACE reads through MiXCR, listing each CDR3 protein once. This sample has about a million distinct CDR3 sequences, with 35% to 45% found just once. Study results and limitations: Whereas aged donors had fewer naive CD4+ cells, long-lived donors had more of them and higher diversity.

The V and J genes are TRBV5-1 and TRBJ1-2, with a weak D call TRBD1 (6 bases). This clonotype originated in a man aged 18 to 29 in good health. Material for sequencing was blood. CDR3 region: CASSQIGQIYGYTF. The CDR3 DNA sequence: TGCGCCAGCAGCCAAATTGGACAGATCTATGGCTACACCTTC.